The T cell receptor beta chain described here comes from a study of cytomegalovirus exposure and HLA in healthy donors. Study-level findings and limits: Within an earlier analysis, most TCR beta V segments proved productive either about 90% or about 30% of the time. Many donors shared some public TCRs, even though most TCR sequences were rare.

The donors (healthy individuals) were bone marrow donors. PCR used 60 Vbeta primers and 13 Jbeta primers. Assay: immunoSEQ multiplex PCR; the TCRdb copy retains only in-frame clones and omits some. The table lists 65,000 or so clones, approximately 67% of them singletons. The CDR3 sequence is 16 residues long. The germline V and J ends were trimmed by 5 bases and 0 bases, with 16 bases remaining between them. Germline V lookup: CDR1 SGHTA, CDR2 FQGNSA. About this clone: Its cognate antigen is unknown.

The receptor was isolated from a man younger than 40 in good health and CMV-seronegative. The V call is TRBV7-2, the J call TRBJ2-5, with D possibly TRBD1 on 6 matching bases. Sequencing was performed on PBMCs. As DNA, the CDR3 is TGTGCCAGCAGCGCGCAGGGGCCCCAGTACCAAGAGACCCAGTACTTC. It is translated as CASSAQGPQYQETQYF.